What follows is one T cell receptor (beta chain) and its context. Its antigen remains undetermined. The record has no base qualities; no much larger clone is one base away. The germline V gene gives CDR1 as SGHVS and CDR2 as FQNEAQ. From its cysteine to its phenylalanine, the CDR3 spans 14 amino acids. The sequence is cut down to CDR3 DNA, 42 bases in frame from base 1. Trimming takes 8 bases from V and 8 bases from J, and the germline ends sit 19 bases apart. This entry comes from a study of Ad26.COV2.S vaccination and SARS-CoV-2 variants (dated by TCRdb to 2020 to 2022). Broadly, across the study: Donors in the vaccine arm were drawn from COV1001, a phase I-IIa trial of Ad26.COV2.S in healthy adults that was multicentre, randomized, double-blind and placebo-controlled. Trial participants were randomized into five groups of five: low-dose or high-dose Ad26.COV2.S given once or twice, or placebo on both occasions. Ad26.COV2.S was given intramuscularly at 5x10^10 or 1x10^11 viral particles, as a single shot or as two shots 56 days apart. A total of 32 samples were included in the TCR-sequenced set, comprising around 19 Ad26.COV2.S vaccine recipients, 5 placebo recipients and 8 SARS-CoV-2 convalescent individuals. The specificity and breadth of SARS-CoV-2-reactive T cell receptors after Ad26.COV2.S vaccination were assessed by TCRbeta repertoire sequencing. Throughout the experiments and outcome assessment, investigators stayed blinded to trial group allocation. General findings and caveats noted by the study authors: Comparing responses between vaccine doses or regimens was not something the study was powered to do. The authors noted that the TCR breadth and depth analyses may have underestimated total T cell responses. Ad26.COV2.S recipients had higher spike-specific TCR breadth than placebo recipients (P = 0.0014). Vaccine and placebo recipients had comparable non-spike TCR breadth, which fits with the vaccine containing only spike. After vaccination, substantial breadth of spike-specific CD8+ and CD4+ T cell responses was reported.

The immunoSEQ Assay was the method used to sequence TCRbeta CDR3 regions. After extraction, genomic DNA underwent amplification by bias-controlled multiplex PCR, followed by high-throughput sequencing. Per the original workflow: Collapsing and filtering of sequences were performed to quantify the absolute abundance of each unique TCRbeta CDR3 region. Usable DNA was measured by amplifying reference genes present in all nucleated cells, and TCRbeta template counts were normalized to that usable DNA to estimate T cell fraction. Repertoire TCRs were annotated as SARS-CoV-2-specific by exact matching of V gene, CDR3 amino acid sequence and J gene to a known reactive TCR set. The reference SARS-CoV-2 TCR set was derived from MIRA and filtered for enrichment in COVID-19-positive ImmuneCODE repertoires, a step that removed public or cross-reactive TCRs. Using the MIRA antigens, annotated TCRs were further analysed by specific ORF or by position within an ORF. Depth was the summed frequency of annotated unique rearrangements, while breadth was defined as annotated unique rearrangements over total unique productive rearrangements. Two-sided Wilcoxon rank-sum tests were applied when comparing TCR breadth between groups. Not all clones reach the TCRdb copy of this immuneACCESS table, which keeps in-frame sequences only. Checked studies attribute under half of the gap to unresolved V genes and leave the rest unexplained. Clone size and the V and J calls come from that table; the DNA yielded D and trimming. For this sample the table gives roughly 460,000 clones, of which about 89% were detected only once. In total, the top ten clones hold approximately 1.7% of the sample.

The meaning of the sample's treatment or condition label: roughly 20 received Ad26.COV2.S at low or high dose, single or two shots; about 5 received placebo; per-sample allocation not given. For vaccine and placebo recipients, the sequenced repertoires came from samples collected on day 63 after the first injection. Cohort 1b enrolled some 25 adults aged 18-55 years at a single site in Boston, USA, between 29 July and 7 August 2020. Ad26.COV2.S consisted of a replication-incompetent adenovirus type 26 vector by which a prefusion-stabilized SARS-CoV-2 spike protein from the original Wuhan strain was expressed.

The chain uses TRBV7-8 and TRBJ1-3, and perhaps TRBD1 as D gene, on 6 matching bases. The source is a person aged 18-60 years who received the Ad26.COV2.S COVID-19 vaccine or a placebo. The source material was peripheral blood, sampled in a trial of Ad26.COV2.S vaccine versus placebo. CDR3 region: CASRHRGGVDTIYF. The DNA sequence is as follows: TGTGCCAGCCGCCACCGGGGGGGCGTAGACACCATATATTTT.